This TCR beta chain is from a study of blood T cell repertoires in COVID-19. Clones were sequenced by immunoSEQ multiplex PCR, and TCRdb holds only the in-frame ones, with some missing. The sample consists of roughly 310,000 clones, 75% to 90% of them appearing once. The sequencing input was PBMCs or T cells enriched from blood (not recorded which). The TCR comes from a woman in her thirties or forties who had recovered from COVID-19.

The CDR3 DNA reads TGTGCCAGCAGCTTACTAGCGGGGGGGTTCAATGAGCAGTTCTTC. Its translation: CASSLLAGGFNEQFF. This chain joins TRBV11-3 and TRBJ2-1; 12 bases map to TRBD2. The CDR3 is 15 amino acids. V lost 2 bases, J lost 6 bases, and 2 bases stayed unmatched. The germline gives CDR1 SGHNT, CDR2 YENEEA.